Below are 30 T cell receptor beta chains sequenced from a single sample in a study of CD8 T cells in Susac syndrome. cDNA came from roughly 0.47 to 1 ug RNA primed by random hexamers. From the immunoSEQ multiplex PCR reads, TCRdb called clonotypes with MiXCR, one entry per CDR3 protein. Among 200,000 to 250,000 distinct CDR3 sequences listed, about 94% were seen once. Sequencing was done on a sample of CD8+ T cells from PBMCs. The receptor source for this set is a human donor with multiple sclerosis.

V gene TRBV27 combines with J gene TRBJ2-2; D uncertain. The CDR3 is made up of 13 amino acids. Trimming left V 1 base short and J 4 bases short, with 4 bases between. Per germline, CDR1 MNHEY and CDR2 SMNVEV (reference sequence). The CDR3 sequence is CASSLLGTGELFF. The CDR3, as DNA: TGTGCCAGCAGTTTATTGGGCACCGGGGAGCTGTTTTTT.

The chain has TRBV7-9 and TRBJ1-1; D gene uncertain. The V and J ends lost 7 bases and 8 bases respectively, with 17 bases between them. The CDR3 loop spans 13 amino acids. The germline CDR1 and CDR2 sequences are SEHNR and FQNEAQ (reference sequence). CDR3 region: CASTSSPKPEAFF. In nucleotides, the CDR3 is TGTGCCAGCACCTCGTCCCCAAAACCCGAAGCTTTCTTT.

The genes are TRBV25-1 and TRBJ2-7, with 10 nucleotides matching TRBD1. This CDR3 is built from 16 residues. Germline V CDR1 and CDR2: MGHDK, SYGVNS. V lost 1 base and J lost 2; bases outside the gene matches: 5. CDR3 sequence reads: CASSEWGQGNTYEQYF. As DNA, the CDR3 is TGTGCCAGCAGTGAATGGGGACAGGGGAACACCTACGAGCAGTACTTC.

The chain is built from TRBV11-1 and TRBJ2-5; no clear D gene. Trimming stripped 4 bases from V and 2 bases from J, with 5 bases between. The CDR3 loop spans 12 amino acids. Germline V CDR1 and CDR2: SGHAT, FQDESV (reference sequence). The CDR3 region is CASSSEQETQYF. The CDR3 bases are TGTGCCAGCAGCTCAGAGCAAGAGACCCAGTACTTC.

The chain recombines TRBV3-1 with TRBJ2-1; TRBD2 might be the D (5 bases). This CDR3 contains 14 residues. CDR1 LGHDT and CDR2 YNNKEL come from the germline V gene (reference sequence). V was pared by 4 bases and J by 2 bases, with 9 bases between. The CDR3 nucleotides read TGTGCCAGCAGCCTTACCGGGGCCTACAATGAGCAGTTCTTC. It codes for CASSLTGAYNEQFF.

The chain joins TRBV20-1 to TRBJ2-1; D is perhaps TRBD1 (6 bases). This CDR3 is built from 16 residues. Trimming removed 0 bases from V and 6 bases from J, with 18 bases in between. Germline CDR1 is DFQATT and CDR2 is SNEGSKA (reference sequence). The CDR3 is CSARDRGGVSGNEQFF. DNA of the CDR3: TGCAGTGCTAGAGATAGAGGGGGAGTAAGTGGCAATGAGCAGTTCTTC.

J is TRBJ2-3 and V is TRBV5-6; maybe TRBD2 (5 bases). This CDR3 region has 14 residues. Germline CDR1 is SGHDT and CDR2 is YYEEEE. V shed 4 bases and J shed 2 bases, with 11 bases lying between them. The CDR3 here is CASSIGLITDTQYF. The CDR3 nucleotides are TGTGCCAGCAGCATTGGACTGATCACAGATACGCAGTATTTT. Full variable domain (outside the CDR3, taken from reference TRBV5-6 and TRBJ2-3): DAGVTQSPTHLIKTRGQQVTLRCSPKSGHDTVSWYQQALGQGPQFIFQYYEEEERQRGNFPDRFSGHQFPNYSSELNVNALLLGDSALYLCASSIGLITDTQYFGPGTRLTVL.

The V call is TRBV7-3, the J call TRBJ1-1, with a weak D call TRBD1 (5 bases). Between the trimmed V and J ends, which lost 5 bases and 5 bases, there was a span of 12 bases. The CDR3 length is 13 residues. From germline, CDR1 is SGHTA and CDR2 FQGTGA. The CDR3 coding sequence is TGTGCCAGCAGCGCTGTCGCAGGGACTGAAGCTTTCTTT. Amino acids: CASSAVAGTEAFF.

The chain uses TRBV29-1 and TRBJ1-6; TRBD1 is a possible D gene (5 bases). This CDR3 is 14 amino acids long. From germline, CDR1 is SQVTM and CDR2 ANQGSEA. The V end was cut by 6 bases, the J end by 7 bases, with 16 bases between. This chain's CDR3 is CSVRPGTENSPLHF. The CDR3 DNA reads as TGCAGCGTCCGACCCGGGACGGAAAATTCACCCCTCCACTTT.

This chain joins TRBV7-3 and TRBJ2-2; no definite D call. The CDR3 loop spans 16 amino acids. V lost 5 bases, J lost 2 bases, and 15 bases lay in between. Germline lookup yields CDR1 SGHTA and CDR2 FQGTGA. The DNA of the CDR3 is TGTGCCAGCAGCCAACTCGACACAAGAAACACCGGGGAGCTGTTTTTT. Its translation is CASSQLDTRNTGELFF.

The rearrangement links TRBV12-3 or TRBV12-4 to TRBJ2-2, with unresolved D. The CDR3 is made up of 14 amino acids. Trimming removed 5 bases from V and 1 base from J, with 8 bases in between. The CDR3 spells CASSPYLNTGELFF. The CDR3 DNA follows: TGTGCCAGCAGTCCTTACCTGAACACCGGGGAGCTGTTTTTT.

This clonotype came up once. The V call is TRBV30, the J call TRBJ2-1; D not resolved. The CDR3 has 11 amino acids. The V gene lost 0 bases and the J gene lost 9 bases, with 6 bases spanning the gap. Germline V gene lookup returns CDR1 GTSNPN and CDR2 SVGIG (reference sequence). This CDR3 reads CAWSVAGEQFF. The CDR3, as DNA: TGTGCCTGGAGTGTCGCTGGTGAGCAGTTCTTC.

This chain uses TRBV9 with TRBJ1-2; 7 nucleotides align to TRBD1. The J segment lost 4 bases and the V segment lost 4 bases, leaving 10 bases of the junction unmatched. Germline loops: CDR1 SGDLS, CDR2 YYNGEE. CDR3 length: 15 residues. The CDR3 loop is CASSTGTDPLYGYTF. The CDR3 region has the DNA TGTGCCAGCAGCACCGGGACAGATCCCCTCTATGGCTACACCTTC.

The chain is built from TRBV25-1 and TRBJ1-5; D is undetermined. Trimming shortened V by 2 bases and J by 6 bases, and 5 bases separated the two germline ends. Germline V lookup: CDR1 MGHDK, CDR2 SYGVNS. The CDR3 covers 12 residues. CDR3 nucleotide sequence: TGTGCCAGCAGTGAAGACGGTCAGCCCCAGCATTTT. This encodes CASSEDGQPQHF.

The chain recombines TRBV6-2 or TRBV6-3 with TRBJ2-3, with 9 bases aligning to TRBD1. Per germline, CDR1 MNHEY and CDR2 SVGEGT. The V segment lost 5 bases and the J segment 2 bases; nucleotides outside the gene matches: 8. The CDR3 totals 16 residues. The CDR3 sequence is CASSQGTGPPTDTQYF. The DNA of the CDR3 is TGTGCCAGCAGTCAAGGGACAGGGCCCCCCACAGATACGCAGTATTTT.

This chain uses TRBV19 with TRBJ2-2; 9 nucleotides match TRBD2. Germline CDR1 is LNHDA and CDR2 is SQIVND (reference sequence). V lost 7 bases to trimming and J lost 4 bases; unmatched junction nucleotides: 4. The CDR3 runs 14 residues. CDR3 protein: CASKPSGITGELFF. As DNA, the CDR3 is TGTGCCAGTAAGCCTAGCGGGATCACCGGGGAGCTGTTTTTT.

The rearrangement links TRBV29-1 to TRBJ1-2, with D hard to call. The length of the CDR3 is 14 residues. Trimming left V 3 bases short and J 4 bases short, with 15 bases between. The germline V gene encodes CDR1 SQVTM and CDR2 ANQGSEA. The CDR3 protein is CSVDSTGGSYGYTF. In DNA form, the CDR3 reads TGCAGCGTTGACTCCACGGGAGGAAGCTATGGCTACACCTTC.

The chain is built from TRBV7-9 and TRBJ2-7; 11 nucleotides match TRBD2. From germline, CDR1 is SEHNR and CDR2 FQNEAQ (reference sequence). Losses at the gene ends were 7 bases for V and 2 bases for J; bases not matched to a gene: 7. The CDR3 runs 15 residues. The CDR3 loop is CASTPGTSGTYEQYF. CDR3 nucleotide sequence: TGTGCCAGCACCCCCGGGACTAGCGGAACCTACGAGCAGTACTTC.

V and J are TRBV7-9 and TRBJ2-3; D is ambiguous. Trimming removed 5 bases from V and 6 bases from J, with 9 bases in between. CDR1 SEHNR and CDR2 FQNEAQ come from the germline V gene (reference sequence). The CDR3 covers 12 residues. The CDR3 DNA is TGTGCCAGCAGCCCCCCTGGCGATACGCAGTATTTT. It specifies CASSPPGDTQYF.

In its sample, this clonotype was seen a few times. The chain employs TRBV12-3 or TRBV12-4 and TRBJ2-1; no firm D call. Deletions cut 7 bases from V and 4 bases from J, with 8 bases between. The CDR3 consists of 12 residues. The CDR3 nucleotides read TGTGCCAGCACCGTGGGGTACAATGAGCAGTTCTTC. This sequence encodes CASTVGYNEQFF.

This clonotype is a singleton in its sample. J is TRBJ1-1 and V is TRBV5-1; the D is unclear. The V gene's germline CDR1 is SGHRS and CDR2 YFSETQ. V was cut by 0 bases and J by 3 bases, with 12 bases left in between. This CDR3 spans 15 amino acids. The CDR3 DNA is TGCGCCAGCAGCTTGGCCGAGGGAAGGTACACTGAAGCTTTCTTT. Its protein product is CASSLAEGRYTEAFF.

The CDR3 sequence is CASSPTSAAYEQYF. The CDR3 coding sequence is TGTGCCAGCAGTCCCACTAGCGCGGCCTACGAGCAGTACTTC. The rearrangement links TRBV7-9 to TRBJ2-7; 7 nucleotides match TRBD2. CDR1 is SEHNR, CDR2 FQNEAQ, per germline (reference sequence). The CDR3 is 14 amino acids. V trimming: 6 bases; J trimming: 2 bases; junction bases outside the gene matches: 7.

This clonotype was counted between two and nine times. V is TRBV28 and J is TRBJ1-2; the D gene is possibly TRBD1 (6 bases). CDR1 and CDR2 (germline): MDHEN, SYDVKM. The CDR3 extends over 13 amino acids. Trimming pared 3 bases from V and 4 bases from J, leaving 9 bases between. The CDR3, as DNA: TGTGCCAGCAGTTTGGAGGGGGGCTATGGCTACACCTTC. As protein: CASSLEGGYGYTF.

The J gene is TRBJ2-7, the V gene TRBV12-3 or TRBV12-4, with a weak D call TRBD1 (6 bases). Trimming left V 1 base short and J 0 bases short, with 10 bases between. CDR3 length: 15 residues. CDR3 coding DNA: TGTGCCAGCAGTTTAGGGATGGGACACTCCTACGAGCAGTACTTC. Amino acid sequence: CASSLGMGHSYEQYF.

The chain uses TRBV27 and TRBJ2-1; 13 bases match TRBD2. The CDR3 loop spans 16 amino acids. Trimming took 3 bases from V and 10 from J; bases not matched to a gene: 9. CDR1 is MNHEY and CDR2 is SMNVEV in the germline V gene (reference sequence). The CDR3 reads CASSFFYGLAGEEQFF. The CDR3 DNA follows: TGTGCCAGCAGTTTTTTCTATGGACTAGCGGGAGAGGAGCAGTTCTTC.

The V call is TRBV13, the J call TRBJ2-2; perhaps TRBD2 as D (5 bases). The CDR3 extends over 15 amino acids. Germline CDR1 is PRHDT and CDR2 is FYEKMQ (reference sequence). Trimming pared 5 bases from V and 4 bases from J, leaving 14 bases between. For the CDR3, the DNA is TGTGCCAGCAGCCCCCGGACTCTTCTCACCGGGGAGCTGTTTTTT. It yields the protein CASSPRTLLTGELFF.

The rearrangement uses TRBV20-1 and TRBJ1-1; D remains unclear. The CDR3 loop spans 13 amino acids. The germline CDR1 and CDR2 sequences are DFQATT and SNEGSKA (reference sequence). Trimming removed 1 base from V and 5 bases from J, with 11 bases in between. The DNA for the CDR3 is TGCAGTGCTAGAGTAAGAGGCTCTACTGAAGCTTTCTTT. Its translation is CSARVRGSTEAFF.

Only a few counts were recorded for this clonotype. The CDR3 spells CASGAYEQYF. The CDR3 bases are TGTGCCAGCGGTGCCTACGAGCAGTACTTC. The chain employs TRBV27 and TRBJ2-7; D is uncertain. Germline assignment: CDR1 MNHEY and CDR2 SMNVEV (reference sequence). This CDR3 comprises 10 residues. V lost 8 bases, J lost 2 bases, and 4 bases lay in between.

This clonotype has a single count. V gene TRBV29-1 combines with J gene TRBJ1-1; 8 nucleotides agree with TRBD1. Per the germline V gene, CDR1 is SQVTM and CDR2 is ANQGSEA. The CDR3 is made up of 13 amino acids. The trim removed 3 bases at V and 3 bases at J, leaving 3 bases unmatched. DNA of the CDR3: TGCAGCGTTGAGACAGGGGAGGACACTGAAGCTTTCTTT. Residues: CSVETGEDTEAFF.

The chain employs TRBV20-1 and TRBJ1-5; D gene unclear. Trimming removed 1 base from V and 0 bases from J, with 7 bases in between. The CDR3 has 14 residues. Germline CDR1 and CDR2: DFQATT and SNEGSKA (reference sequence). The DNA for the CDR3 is TGCAGTGCTAGAGGGGCCGCTAGCAATCAGCCCCAGCATTTT. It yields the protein CSARGAASNQPQHF.